Shown below are 25 T cell receptor beta chains from a single sample sequenced in a study of cytomegalovirus exposure and HLA in healthy donors. PCR was performed using 60 Vbeta and 13 Jbeta primers. This table comes from immunoSEQ multiplex PCR, and its TCRdb copy is limited to in-frame clones, with some not included. The sample has over 150,000 clones, more than 75% seen once. The sequenced sample was PBMCs. These TCRs come from a young man in good health and CMV-seropositive.

The V call is TRBV13, the J call TRBJ2-7; TRBD1 aligns across 7 bases. The CDR3 runs to 15 residues. The V segment lost 5 bases and the J segment 2 bases; nucleotides outside the gene matches: 9. Germline V gene sequence: CDR1 PRHDT, CDR2 FYEKMQ (reference sequence). CDR3 coding DNA: TGTGCCAGCAGCCAGGGGGATTTGGGGGCCTACGAGCAGTACTTC. Residues: CASSQGDLGAYEQYF.

As to this clone: Other DNA sequences in the sample encode the same CDR3. The rearrangement uses TRBV29-1 and TRBJ1-1; D is uncertain. CDR3 length: 11 amino acids. Germline-derived CDR1 and CDR2 are SQVTM and ANQGSEA. Trimming cost V 4 bases and J 1 base, with 4 bases left between them. In DNA form, the CDR3 reads TGCAGCGTTGTGAGGAACACTGAAGCTTTCTTT. Its protein is CSVVRNTEAFF.

This clone was observed once. The V and J genes are TRBV6-5 and TRBJ2-5; TRBD2 is a possible D gene (5 bases). The length of the CDR3 is 15 residues. From germline, CDR1 is MNHEY and CDR2 SVGAGI. V gave up 2 bases and J gave up 4 bases, with 14 bases separating them. The CDR3 is CASSYDPSGGETQYF. The CDR3 DNA is TGTGCCAGCAGTTACGACCCCAGCGGTGGAGAGACCCAGTACTTC.

The rearrangement joins TRBV12-5 to TRBJ2-1, with 9 positions matching TRBD1. Germline V gene data show CDR1 as LGHNT and CDR2 as FRNRAP. Trimming cost V 5 bases and J 10 bases; bases outside gene matches: 15. The CDR3 runs 16 residues. The DNA for the CDR3 is TGTGCTAGTGGTCCAATTCGAGGACAGGGGATAGGGGAGCAGTTCTTC. This sequence encodes CASGPIRGQGIGEQFF.

The rearrangement joins TRBV6-4 to TRBJ2-2; 11 nucleotides agree with TRBD2. CDR1 and CDR2 from the germline V gene are MRHNA and SNTAGT. CDR3 length: 17 residues. V dropped 0 bases and J dropped 5; count of bases not matched to a gene: 5. CDR3 loop: CASSDSGSGRGTGELFF. The DNA for the CDR3 is TGTGCCAGCAGTGACTCGGGTAGCGGGAGGGGTACCGGGGAGCTGTTTTTT.

J is TRBJ1-3 and V is TRBV4-1; D not certain. The CDR3 runs to 15 residues. Germline loops: CDR1 MGHRA, CDR2 YSYEKL. V lost 1 base and J lost 2, with 9 bases in between. The CDR3 DNA reads TGCGCCAGCAGCCAAGGCGGGCTCGCTGGAAACACCATATATTTT. It encodes CASSQGGLAGNTIYF.

V is TRBV6-5 and J is TRBJ2-3, with TRBD2 identical over 8 bases. The CDR3 contains 15 residues. V shed 5 bases and J 6 bases; nucleotides not matched to a gene: 10. Germline loops: CDR1 MNHEY, CDR2 SVGAGI. The CDR3 DNA reads TGTGCCAGCAGTCGTAGCGGGACGCCGCAGGATACGCAGTATTTT. It codes for CASSRSGTPQDTQYF.

This clone was recorded only once. The chain carries TRBV14 and TRBJ1-4; 8 bases map to TRBD1. Germline trimming cut 3 bases from V and 2 bases from J; bases unmatched to any gene: 2. Germline assignment: CDR1 SGHDN and CDR2 FVKESK. The CDR3 loop spans 15 amino acids. The chain's CDR3 is CASSHDRGTNEKLFF. CDR3 nucleotides: TGTGCCAGCAGCCACGACAGGGGTACTAATGAAAAACTGTTTTTT.

V is TRBV5-8 and J is TRBJ2-7, with D perhaps matching TRBD1 (6 bases). This CDR3 is 13 amino acids long. Germline CDR1 SGHTS, CDR2 YDEGEE. V gave up 1 base and J gave up 7 bases, with 12 bases separating them. The CDR3 sequence: CASSLRGTREQYF. CDR3 bases: TGTGCCAGCAGCTTGAGGGGGACAAGGGAGCAGTACTTC. The full variable domain, in which reference TRBV5-8 and TRBJ2-7 provide the parts outside the CDR3, is EAGVTQSPTHLIKTRGQQATLRCSPISGHTSVYWYQQALGLGLQFLLWYDEGEERNRGNFPPRFSGRQFPNYSSELNVNALELEDSALYLCASSLRGTREQYFGPGTRLTVT.

This clone has more than one count but fewer than ten. This chain links TRBV11-2 with TRBJ1-2, with D maybe TRBD1 (5 bases). Trimming pared 0 bases from V and 8 bases from J, leaving 13 bases between. Germline loops: CDR1 SGHAT, CDR2 FQNNGV. The CDR3 length is 14 residues. The CDR3 DNA is TGTGCCAGCAGCTTAGATTCAGGGCCGCGGGGCTACACCTTC. It is translated as CASSLDSGPRGYTF.

This sequence joins TRBV29-1 and TRBJ2-1, with 12 bases aligning to TRBD2. With 4 bases clipped from V and 6 bases from J, the junction kept 13 bases outside the gene matches. The CDR3 is 17 residues long. Germline V gene lookup returns CDR1 SQVTM and CDR2 ANQGSEA. CDR3 sequence (DNA): TGCAGCGTTGGCCGGACTAGCGGGGCCCCAGAGAGCAATGAGCAGTTCTTC. Translating it yields CSVGRTSGAPESNEQFF.

V usage is TRBV18 and J usage is TRBJ1-2, with 9 bases that match TRBD1. From germline, CDR1 is KGHSH and CDR2 LQKENI. The CDR3 is 15 amino acids. With V trimmed by 2 bases and J by 6 bases, 7 bases remained unmatched. This CDR3 reads CASSPTGTGSDGYTF. The DNA of the CDR3 is TGTGCCAGCTCACCAACCGGGACAGGGTCGGATGGCTACACCTTC.

The CDR3 bases are TGTGCCAGCAGCCCAAACGGACAGGGGCTAGACTCACCCCTCCACTTT. Its protein is CASSPNGQGLDSPLHF. The chain uses TRBV11-2 and TRBJ1-6, with 9 nucleotides matching TRBD1. The length of the CDR3 is 16 residues. V gave up 5 bases and J gave up 10 bases; unmatched junction bases: 12. CDR1 and CDR2 (germline): SGHAT, FQNNGV.

The chain recombines TRBV7-9 with TRBJ2-5; weak D call: TRBD2 (6 bases). The J call could be wrong; TRBJ2-7 is a better fit for the DNA end. The CDR3 has 14 residues. Germline-derived CDR1 and CDR2 are SEHNR and FQNEAQ (reference sequence). The DNA for the CDR3 is TGTGCCAGCAGCTTAGGGGGTCTAGCGTACGAGCAGTACTTC. It yields the protein CASSLGGLAYEQYF.

This clone showed up just once. One end of the junction is discordant with germline, which a read error may explain. The gene calls are TRBV4-1 and TRBJ2-3, with D unclear. The CDR3 totals 15 residues. The germline V gene encodes CDR1 MGHRA and CDR2 YSYEKL. The CDR3 loop is CASSKDRSLEDTQYF. The CDR3 nucleotides are TGCGCCAGCAGCAAAGACCGCAGTCTAGAGGATACGCAGTATTTT.

Only a few counts were recorded for this clone. The J gene is TRBJ2-1, the V gene TRBV7-2, with 14 nucleotides matching TRBD2. The CDR3 is 16 residues long. Germline assignment: CDR1 SGHTA and CDR2 FQGNSA. The V gene end was trimmed by 2 bases and the J gene end by 6 bases; junction bases not matched to a gene: 3. The CDR3 region is CASSLQGLAGANEQFF. In nucleotides, the CDR3 is TGTGCCAGCAGCTTACAGGGACTAGCGGGAGCCAATGAGCAGTTCTTC. Complete variable domain (other parts from reference TRBV7-2 and TRBJ2-1): GAGVSQSPSNKVTEKGKDVELRCDPISGHTALYWYRQSLGQGLEFLIYFQGNSAPDKSGLPSDRFSAERTGGSVSTLTIQRTQQEDSAVYLCASSLQGLAGANEQFFGPGTRLTVL.

The chain carries TRBV5-1 and TRBJ2-3; 8 positions match TRBD2. This CDR3 spans 15 amino acids. J gave up 2 bases and V 1 base, and 3 bases lay outside the gene matches. Germline V gene sequence: CDR1 SGHRS, CDR2 YFSETQ. CDR3: CASSLQLADTDTQYF. The CDR3 bases are TGCGCCAGCAGCTTGCAACTAGCGGACACAGATACGCAGTATTTT.

This clone showed up just a few times. The chain employs TRBV6-4 and TRBJ2-1; 14 bases fit TRBD2. Germline V gene data show CDR1 as MRHNA and CDR2 as SNTAGT. V gave up 4 bases and J gave up 9 bases; unmatched junction bases: 2. The CDR3 length is 14 residues. DNA of the CDR3: TGTGCCAGCAGTGGGACTAGCGGGGGGAGTGAGCAGTTCTTC. Translated: CASSGTSGGSEQFF.

The V and J genes are TRBV10-3 and TRBJ1-1, with D hard to call. The CDR3 runs to 12 residues. The germline CDR1 and CDR2 sequences are ENHRY and SYGVKD. V dropped 3 bases and J dropped 11 bases, with 13 bases sitting between them. Here the CDR3 reads CAISDGLIRAFF. CDR3 in DNA: TGTGCCATCAGTGACGGACTGATTAGGGCTTTCTTT.

The CDR3 here is CASLLILQGGTEAFF. The CDR3 nucleotides are TGTGCCAGCTTACTTATCCTTCAGGGGGGCACTGAAGCTTTCTTT. The chain links TRBV27 to TRBJ1-1; 7 bases map to TRBD1. This CDR3 has 15 amino acids. Trimming cost V 8 bases and J 4 bases; bases outside gene matches: 13. Germline-derived CDR1 and CDR2 are MNHEY and SMNVEV (reference sequence).

The CDR3 region has the DNA TGTGCCAGCAGTGTCCTCCCGGGACAGGGGGCTGCTCAGCCCCAGCATTTT. It encodes CASSVLPGQGAAQPQHF. V gene TRBV2 combines with J gene TRBJ1-5; TRBD1 aligns across 12 bases. After removal of 4 bases from V and 6 bases from J, the junction contained 10 bases not matched to a gene. In germline, CDR1 is SNHLY, CDR2 FYNNEI. This CDR3 region has 17 residues. The whole variable domain, filled in from reference TRBV2 and TRBJ1-5, reads EPEVTQTPSHQVTQMGQEVILRCVPISNHLYFYWYRQILGQKVEFLVSFYNNEISEKSEIFDDQFSVERPDGSNFTLKIRSTKLEDSAMYFCASSVLPGQGAAQPQHFGDGTRLSIL.

V and J are TRBV5-4 and TRBJ2-1; 9 nucleotides match TRBD1. The CDR3 has 15 amino acids. Germline loops: CDR1 SGHNT, CDR2 YYREEE (reference sequence). Unmatched junction bases numbered 6, after V lost 3 bases and J lost 5 bases. CDR3 sequence (DNA): TGTGCCAGCAGCTCGGACAGGGGAACTCACAATGAGCAGTTCTTC. Translated, it gives CASSSDRGTHNEQFF.

In regard to this clone: This sample also contains other DNA sequences that code for the same CDR3. The chain uses TRBV7-2 and TRBJ1-5; D is possibly TRBD1 (6 bases). Trimming took off 3 bases at V and 6 bases at J, with 12 bases between the two ends. CDR1 SGHTA and CDR2 FQGNSA come from the germline V gene. The CDR3 has 14 residues. CDR3 nucleotide sequence: TGTGCCAGCAGCTTCTTACAGGGCGGTCAGCCCCAGCATTTT. Its protein is CASSFLQGGQPQHF.

J is TRBJ1-2 and V is TRBV7-9; maybe TRBD1 (5 bases). Trimming left V 5 bases short and J 8 bases short, with 15 bases between. The germline CDR1 and CDR2 sequences are SEHNR and FQNEAQ (reference sequence). The CDR3 contains 13 residues. CDR3 DNA sequence: TGTGCCAGCAGCCCAGACGACAGACGGGGCTACACCTTC. Translated: CASSPDDRRGYTF.

The chain employs TRBV6-1 and TRBJ1-2, with a weak D call TRBD1 (6 bases). Germline loops: CDR1 MNHNS, CDR2 SASEGT. This CDR3 region has 13 residues. V lost 6 bases and J lost 8, with 16 bases in between. CDR3 nucleotides: TGTGCCAGCAGCAAAACAGGGAGTAGGGGCTACACCTTC. The encoded protein is CASSKTGSRGYTF.